A selection of T cell receptor beta chains follows, all from one sample in a study of CD4+ T cells in melanoma. Repertoires were generated with immunoSEQ multiplex PCR, while TCRdb's copy carries only in-frame clones and drops some. The profile shows some 21,000 clones, almost 85% of them singletons. The specimen was cells from a culture (not recorded whether cultured in vitro). The receptor source for this set is a human donor with melanoma. CDR3s include the opening cysteine and the closing phenylalanine or tryptophan. The D gene is left open where the match is weak. Some rows mark clone size as missing; the rest say once, few, many or name a class of expanded clone.

clone size: NA; J gene: TRBJ1-2; V gene: TRBV7-3; D gene: TRBD1; CDR3 length: 15; CDR3 DNA: TGTGCCAGCAGTTATACCGGGACAGGGGATTATGGCTACACCTTC; CDR3 protein: CASSYTGTGDYGYTF
clone size: NA; J gene: TRBJ2-7; V gene: TRBV18; D gene: TRBD1; CDR3 length: 13; CDR3 DNA: TGTGCCAGCTCCCGAAATGACAGGGATGAGCAGTACTTC; CDR3 protein: CASSRNDRDEQYF
clone size: NA; J gene: TRBJ2-3; V gene: TRBV29-1; D gene: NA; CDR3 length: 15; CDR3 DNA: TGCAGCGCCCCCGGGGGTACTGACGGCACAGATACGCAGTATTTT; CDR3 protein: CSAPGGTDGTDTQYF
clone size: few; J gene: TRBJ2-3; V gene: TRBV10-2; D gene: NA; CDR3 length: 14; CDR3 DNA: TGCGCCAGCAGTAGGAAAGGGGGCACAGATACGCAGTATTTT; CDR3 protein: CASSRKGGTDTQYF
clone size: NA; J gene: TRBJ2-7; V gene: TRBV5-4; D gene: NA; CDR3 length: 13; CDR3 DNA: TGTGCCAGCAGCCCGCGGGGTCCCTACGAGCAGTACTTC; CDR3 protein: CASSPRGPYEQYF
clone size: NA; J gene: TRBJ1-1; V gene: TRBV5-1; D gene: TRBD1; CDR3 length: 15; CDR3 DNA: TGCGCCAGCAGCCCAGACAGGGGACTGAACACTGAAGCTTTCTTT; CDR3 protein: CASSPDRGLNTEAFF
clone size: NA; J gene: TRBJ1-2; V gene: TRBV6-1; D gene: NA; CDR3 length: 15; CDR3 DNA: TGTGCCAGCAGTGAGGTTGGTGGCAGGGACTATGGCTACACCTTC; CDR3 protein: CASSEVGGRDYGYTF
clone size: NA; J gene: TRBJ1-1; V gene: TRBV5-1; D gene: NA; CDR3 length: 13; CDR3 DNA: TGCGCCAGCAGCTTGGCCGGCCAGGCTGAAGCTTTCTTT; CDR3 protein: CASSLAGQAEAFF
clone size: once; J gene: TRBJ2-3; V gene: TRBV5-1; D gene: TRBD2; CDR3 length: 17; CDR3 DNA: TGCGCCAGCAGCTTGCTGGCAGCGGGGGGAAGCACAGATACGCAGTATTTT; CDR3 protein: CASSLLAAGGSTDTQYF
clone size: NA; J gene: TRBJ2-2; V gene: TRBV7-9; D gene: NA; CDR3 length: 17; CDR3 DNA: TGTGCCAGCAGCCGTCCCTACGGCGGGGCGAACACCGGGGAGCTGTTTTTT; CDR3 protein: CASSRPYGGANTGELFF
clone size: NA; J gene: TRBJ2-7; V gene: TRBV7-8; D gene: NA; CDR3 length: 15; CDR3 DNA: TGTGCCAGCAGCTTAGCGTTACAGGCCCGCTACGAGCAGTACTTC; CDR3 protein: CASSLALQARYEQYF
clone size: NA; J gene: TRBJ2-1; V gene: TRBV18; D gene: TRBD1; CDR3 length: 13; CDR3 DNA: TGTGCCAGCTCAACCGGGACAGGCAATGAGCAGTTCTTC; CDR3 protein: CASSTGTGNEQFF
clone size: few; J gene: TRBJ2-1; V gene: TRBV6-1; D gene: NA; CDR3 length: 15; CDR3 DNA: TGTGCCAGCAGTGCTCGTCTAACAACCTACAATGAGCAGTTCTTC; CDR3 protein: CASSARLTTYNEQFF
clone size: NA; J gene: TRBJ1-6; V gene: TRBV10-3; D gene: NA; CDR3 length: 14; CDR3 DNA: TGTGCCATCAGGGATTTTTGGGGTGGTTCACCCCTCCACTTT; CDR3 protein: CAIRDFWGGSPLHF
clone size: NA; J gene: TRBJ2-7; V gene: TRBV5-1; D gene: NA; CDR3 length: 12; CDR3 DNA: TGCGTCAGCAGCTACAATTTGATCGAGCAGTACTTC; CDR3 protein: CVSSYNLIEQYF
clone size: NA; J gene: TRBJ1-2; V gene: TRBV4-1; D gene: NA; CDR3 length: 14; CDR3 DNA: TGCGCCAGCAGCCAGTCGAAAGGGGCGTATGGCTACACCTTC; CDR3 protein: CASSQSKGAYGYTF
clone size: NA; J gene: TRBJ1-6; V gene: TRBV27; D gene: TRBD1; CDR3 length: 14; CDR3 DNA: TGTGCCGCAGACCCGACAGGGGGGGGTTCACCCCTCCACTTT; CDR3 protein: CAADPTGGGSPLHF
clone size: NA; J gene: TRBJ1-1; V gene: TRBV5-1; D gene: NA; CDR3 length: 14; CDR3 DNA: TGCGCCAGCAGCTTGGGCAGACAGAACACTGAAGCTTTCTTT; CDR3 protein: CASSLGRQNTEAFF
clone size: NA; J gene: TRBJ1-4; V gene: TRBV18; D gene: NA; CDR3 length: 14; CDR3 DNA: TGTGCCAGCTCACCACCCAGCTCTAATGAAAAACTGTTTTTT; CDR3 protein: CASSPPSSNEKLFF
clone size: few; J gene: TRBJ1-1; V gene: TRBV7-9; D gene: NA; CDR3 length: 15; CDR3 DNA: TGTGCCAGCAGCCTTCAGGGAACCCCACGAGGTGAAGCTTTCTTT; CDR3 protein: CASSLQGTPRGEAFF
clone size: NA; J gene: TRBJ2-1; V gene: TRBV18; D gene: NA; CDR3 length: 15; CDR3 DNA: TGTGCCAGCTCACCACCAGGGAGCTCCTACAATGAGCAGTTCTTC; CDR3 protein: CASSPPGSSYNEQFF
clone size: NA; J gene: TRBJ1-2; V gene: TRBV5-4; D gene: TRBD1; CDR3 length: 16; CDR3 DNA: TGTGCCAGCAGCTCCGGGACAGCGCGAAGTGTCTATGGCTACACCTTC; CDR3 protein: CASSSGTARSVYGYTF
clone size: NA; J gene: TRBJ1-6; V gene: TRBV18; D gene: NA; CDR3 length: 13; CDR3 DNA: TGTGCCAGCTCACTGGGTAGAATTTCACCCCTCCACTTT; CDR3 protein: CASSLGRISPLHF
clone size: few; J gene: TRBJ1-2; V gene: TRBV7-9; D gene: NA; CDR3 length: 14; CDR3 DNA: TGTGCCAGCAGCTTGCGAGACGGACCCTATGGCTACACCTTC; CDR3 protein: CASSLRDGPYGYTF
clone size: few; J gene: TRBJ1-5; V gene: TRBV30; D gene: NA; CDR3 length: 12; CDR3 DNA: TGTGCCTACAGCACGGGGGCCCAGCCCCAGCATTTT; CDR3 protein: CAYSTGAQPQHF
clone size: NA; J gene: TRBJ1-6; V gene: TRBV5-4; D gene: TRBD1; CDR3 length: 19; CDR3 DNA: TGTGCCAGCAGCTTGGGGGGCAGGGGGCTAACTCAGGGGAATTCACCCCTCCACTTT; CDR3 protein: CASSLGGRGLTQGNSPLHF
clone size: NA; J gene: TRBJ1-4; V gene: TRBV10-3; D gene: NA; CDR3 length: 12; CDR3 DNA: TGTGCCAGTAGCCGGGACACTGAAAAACTGTTTTTT; CDR3 protein: CASSRDTEKLFF
clone size: NA; J gene: TRBJ2-7; V gene: TRBV6-5; D gene: TRBD1; CDR3 length: 14; CDR3 DNA: TGTGCCAGCAGCTTGACAGGGGTTTCCTACGAGCAGTACTTC; CDR3 protein: CASSLTGVSYEQYF
clone size: NA; J gene: TRBJ2-3; V gene: TRBV2; D gene: NA; CDR3 length: 15; CDR3 DNA: TGTGCCAGCAGGCAAGGAGGCGGGGCCGCAGATACGCAGTATTTT; CDR3 protein: CASRQGGGAADTQYF